This T cell receptor (beta chain) was obtained from a study of CD8+ T cells in alopecia areata (dated by TCRdb to 2016 to 2018). Broadly, across the study: The treated patients took part in an open-label pilot trial in which moderate-to-severe alopecia areata was treated with oral tofacitinib at 5 to 10 mg twice daily. Patients received tofacitinib for 6 to 18 months and were then followed off drug for 6 months to check for delayed response and recurrence. High-throughput TCRbeta sequencing was used to examine T cell clonal expansion in alopecia areata in both the C3H/HeJ mouse model and human patients. Human TCRbeta sequencing covered scalp tissue and sorted CD4+ and CD8+ peripheral blood T cells from patchy and totalis/universalis alopecia areata patients and healthy controls. Patients on tofacitinib were biopsied at baseline and after 4 and 24 weeks of treatment, and several of the patients also had a later scalp biopsy. Clonality in the scalp was compared among normal scalp (n=4), patchy alopecia areata scalp (n=8), and alopecia totalis/universalis scalp (n=8). The RNA source kit depended on sample type: the PAXgene miRNA kit for fixed scalp, the miRNeasy kit for PBMCs, and the RNeasy kit for mouse skin. TCRbeta CDR3 regions were amplified by immunoSEQ multiplex PCR using 35 Vbeta forward and 13 Jbeta reverse primers.

A remark on this clone: Its antigen is currently not known. No much larger clonotype is one base removed from it; base qualities were not supplied.

The time point label, read with the paper, signifies: baseline before oral tofacitinib. Lesional scalp punch biopsies and peripheral blood were collected from alopecia areata patients. PBMCs were isolated by density centrifugation and stained for CD3, CD4 and CD8, after which CD4+ and CD8+ T cells were sorted on a FACSAria. The library was built by means of the immunoSEQ multiplex PCR assay. RNA was extracted from all samples and reverse transcribed into cDNA, which served as template for TCR sequencing. SuperScript III was used to make first-strand cDNA, primed with a 2:1 mix of oligo-dT and random hexamers. Amplification bias was assessed with a synthetic immune receptor repertoire, and residual bias was removed computationally. The authors processed their data as follows. Raw reads were preprocessed to remove errors, and CDR3 was defined according to IMGT conventions as the region from the conserved cysteine to phenylalanine. Clonality was computed as 1 minus the Shannon entropy, with the entropy normalized by log2 of the number of productive unique TCRs. Scalp TCRbeta sequences were cross-referenced with sorted blood CD4 and CD8 repertoires so that the CD4 or CD8 identity of scalp clones could be inferred. Held by TCRdb, this immuneACCESS table contains in-frame sequences only and omits some clones. Under half of the omission traces to an unresolved V gene where checked; the cause of the rest is unknown. V, J and clone size reflect that table, while D and trimming were determined from the DNA. A total of tens of thousands of clones appear in this sample, approximately 60% of them only once. The top ten clonotypes cover approximately 17% of the sample.

CDR1 LNHDA and CDR2 SQIVND are derived from the germline V gene (reference sequence). From the cysteine up to the phenylalanine, the CDR3 has a length of 15 residues. The kept DNA is CDR3 alone, 45 bases in frame from the first base. V gives up 3 bases and J gives up 1 base, and the segment between their germline ends measures 10 bases. General conclusions and limits of the study: Higher clonality and more expanded CD8+ clones were observed in lesional scalp than in normal scalp, particularly in alopecia totalis/universalis, a finding suggestive of antigenic drive. TCR sequences shared between patients were less clear than in mice, possibly partly because of HLA diversity in the patient population. Unlike mouse skin, where gammadelta T cells dominate, normal human skin contains resident alphabeta T cells that get sequenced too, which complicates analysis of the scalp TCR repertoire.

Sequences were derived from CD8+ T cells sorted from blood, sampled at week 0. This sequence was found in a human donor with alopecia areata. In this chain, TRBV19 is recombined with TRBJ1-5; TRBD1 is perhaps the D gene, given 5 matching bases. This receptor has the CDR3 CASSILAGSNQPQHF. Here is the DNA: TGTGCCAGTAGTATTCTGGCAGGGAGCAATCAGCCCCAGCATTTT.